The 3 T cell receptor beta chains below come from one sample, sequenced in a study of prognosis after radiotherapy for stage I lung cancer. It was by two-round multiplex PCR that TCR beta CDR3 was amplified from genomic DNA. The use of primers specific to each TRBV and TRBJ gene characterized first-round PCR. TCRdb recomputed calls from the multiplex PCR reads with MiXCR, one row per CDR3 protein. The sample contains about 16,000 distinct CDR3 sequences, around 30% of which appear only once. The sequencing here drew on PBMCs, taken before or after stereotactic body radiation therapy (not recorded which). The source of these receptors is a donor of 50 years or more with non-small cell lung cancer.

Details on this clonotype: The junction and the germline gene differ at one end; a read error may be behind it. The CDR3 here is CASSIQTYKKSYTF. The CDR3 region has the DNA TGTGCAAGCAGTATACAGACATACAAGAAGAGCTACACCTTC. V and J are TRBV28 and TRBJ1-2; D is ambiguous. CDR1 is MDHEN and CDR2 is SYDVKM in the germline V gene. The CDR3 has 14 residues.

Regarding this clonotype: A far bigger clonotype differs at one base, so this is likely a read error. This chain connects TRBV6-9 to TRBJ1-1; D might be TRBD1 (5 bases). CDR3 length equals 13 residues. Per the germline V gene, CDR1 is MNHGY and CDR2 is SVAAGI. V was pared by 4 bases and J by 4 bases, with 10 bases between. As DNA, the CDR3 is TGTGCCAGCAGTTTTTGTGACAGCACTGAAGCTTTCTTT. Its protein is CASSFCDSTEAFF.

This chain links TRBV19 with TRBJ2-5; D perhaps matches TRBD2 (5 bases). The ends were cut back, 7 bases at V and 2 bases at J, with 20 bases in the middle. The germline CDR1 and CDR2 sequences are LNHDA and SQIVND (reference sequence). This CDR3 spans 16 amino acids. CDR3 bases: TGTGCCAGTAATGCAGGAGGCTACGCACTACAAGAGACCCAGTACTTC. Its protein product is CASNAGGYALQETQYF.